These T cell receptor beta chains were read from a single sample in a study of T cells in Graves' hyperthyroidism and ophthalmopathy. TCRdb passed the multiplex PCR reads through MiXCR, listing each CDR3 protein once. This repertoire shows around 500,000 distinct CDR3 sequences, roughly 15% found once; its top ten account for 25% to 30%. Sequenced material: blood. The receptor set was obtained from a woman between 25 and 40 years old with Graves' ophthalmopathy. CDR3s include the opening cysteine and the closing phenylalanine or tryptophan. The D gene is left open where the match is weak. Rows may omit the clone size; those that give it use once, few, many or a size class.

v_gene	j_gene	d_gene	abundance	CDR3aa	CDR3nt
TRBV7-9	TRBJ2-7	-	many	CASSLAGAQYF	TGTGCCAGCAGCTTAGCTGGCGCGCAGTACTTC
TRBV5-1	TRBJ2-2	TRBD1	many	CASRQTGVANTGELFF	TGCGCCAGCAGACAAACAGGGGTCGCGAACACCGGGGAGCTGTTTTTT
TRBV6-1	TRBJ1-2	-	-	CASREGAFGYGYTF	TGTGCCAGCAGGGAGGGAGCCTTTGGCTATGGCTACACCTTC
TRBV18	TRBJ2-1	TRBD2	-	CASSPPGIAGAAEQFF	TGTGCCAGCTCACCACCGGGAATAGCGGGAGCGGCTGAGCAGTTCTTC
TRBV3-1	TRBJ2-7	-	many	CASSPRGAVGEQYF	TGTGCCAGCAGCCCTAGAGGGGCGGTAGGCGAGCAGTACTTC
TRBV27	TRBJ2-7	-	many	CASSFPTPTGFNEQYF	TGTGCCAGCAGTTTCCCCACCCCTACAGGGTTTAACGAGCAGTACTTC
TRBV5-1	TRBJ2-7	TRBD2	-	CASSWGLAGVSEQYF	TGCGCCAGCAGCTGGGGACTAGCGGGAGTTTCCGAGCAGTACTTC
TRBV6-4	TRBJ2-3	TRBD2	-	CASSVSPVAGDTQYF	TGTGCCAGCAGTGTGTCCCCGGTAGCGGGAGATACGCAGTATTTT
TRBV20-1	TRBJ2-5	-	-	CSAHQGGETQYF	TGCAGTGCTCACCAGGGAGGAGAGACCCAGTACTTC
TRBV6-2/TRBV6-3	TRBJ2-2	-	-	CASSYGSSGELFF	TGTGCCAGCAGTTACGGCAGTTCCGGGGAGCTGTTTTTT
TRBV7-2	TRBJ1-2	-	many	CASSLEAYGYTF	TGTGCCAGCAGCTTAGAGGCTTATGGCTACACCTTC
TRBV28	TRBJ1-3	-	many	CASKGPGGNTIYF	TGTGCCAGCAAGGGCCCTGGAGGAAACACCATATATTTT
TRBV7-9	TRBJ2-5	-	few	CASTLREETQYF	TGTGCCAGCACCCTGCGGGAAGAGACCCAGTACTTC
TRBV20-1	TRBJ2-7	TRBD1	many	CSARDGTGVSYEQYF	TGCAGTGCTAGAGATGGGACAGGAGTTTCCTACGAGCAGTACTTC
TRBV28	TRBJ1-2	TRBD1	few	CASSFRVQGAFDYGYTF	TGTGCCAGCAGTTTTCGAGTCCAGGGGGCATTCGACTATGGCTACACCTTC
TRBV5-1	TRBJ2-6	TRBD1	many	CASSPGTVGANVLTF	TGCGCCAGCAGCCCCGGGACAGTTGGGGCCAACGTCCTGACTTTC
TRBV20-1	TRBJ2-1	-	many	CSARDGGRSYNEQFF	TGCAGTGCTAGAGATGGGGGACGCTCCTACAATGAGCAGTTCTTC
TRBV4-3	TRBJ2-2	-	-	CASSQESGLAAELFF	TGCGCCAGCAGCCAAGAATCAGGGCTAGCTGCGGAGCTGTTTTTT
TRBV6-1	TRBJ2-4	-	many	CASSEDQGAAKNIQYF	TGTGCCAGCAGTGAAGATCAGGGAGCGGCCAAAAACATTCAGTACTTC
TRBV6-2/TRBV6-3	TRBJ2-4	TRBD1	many	CASRLTGAPTLAKNIQYF	TGTGCCAGCAGACTGACAGGGGCCCCTACCCTAGCCAAAAACATTCAGTACTTC
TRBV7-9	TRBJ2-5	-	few	CASSLDQGTQYF	TGTGCCAGCAGCTTAGATCAGGGGACCCAGTACTTC
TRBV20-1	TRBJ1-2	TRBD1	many	CSASYIQGVKGYTF	TGCAGTGCTAGCTACATACAGGGGGTAAAGGGCTACACCTTC
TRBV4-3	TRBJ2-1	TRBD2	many	CASSQLAGGPYNEQFF	TGCGCCAGCAGCCAGTTAGCGGGAGGACCCTACAATGAGCAGTTCTTC
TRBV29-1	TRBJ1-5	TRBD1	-	CSVIVPGGIRPQHF	TGCAGCGTTATCGTCCCAGGGGGGATTAGGCCCCAGCATTTT
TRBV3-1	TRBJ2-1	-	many	CASSHRRSYNEQFF	TGTGCCAGCAGCCACCGACGGTCCTACAATGAGCAGTTCTTC
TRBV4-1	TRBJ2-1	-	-	CASREIGGANDEQFF	TGCGCCAGCAGGGAAATTGGAGGGGCGAATGATGAGCAGTTCTTC
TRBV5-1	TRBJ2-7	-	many	CASSSDGSAVYEQYF	TGCGCCAGCAGCTCCGACGGGAGCGCGGTTTACGAGCAGTACTTC